This is a list of T cell receptor beta chains from one sample in a study of T cell responses to AZD1222 COVID-19 vaccine. The assay was immunoSEQ multiplex PCR, and TCRdb's table has in-frame clones only and misses some. The table lists around 130,000 clones, roughly 93% of them singletons, with approximately 3.1% in the top ten. The sample consisted of peripheral blood, taken on day 0 of AZD1222 vaccination. The receptor source for this set is an adult in good health. CDR3s include the opening cysteine and the closing phenylalanine or tryptophan. D genes are given only for firm matches. Expanded clones are given a class, and other clones once, few, many or no size at all.

V gene: TRBV2; D gene: NA; J gene: TRBJ1-1; clone size: NA; CDR3 protein: CASSVQGNTEAFF; CDR3 DNA: TGTGCCAGCAGTGTTCAGGGGAACACTGAAGCTTTCTTT
V gene: TRBV4-1; D gene: NA; J gene: TRBJ1-5; clone size: NA; CDR3 protein: CASSQAAWQPQHF; CDR3 DNA: TGCGCCAGCAGCCAAGCGGCGTGGCAGCCCCAGCATTTT
V gene: TRBV11-2; D gene: NA; J gene: TRBJ2-3; clone size: NA; CDR3 protein: CASSSNRAGNGKDTQYF; CDR3 DNA: TGTGCCAGCAGCTCTAATCGAGCAGGGAACGGGAAGGATACGCAGTATTTT
V gene: TRBV9; D gene: NA; J gene: TRBJ1-5; clone size: once; CDR3 protein: CASSVGFEWDQPQHF; CDR3 DNA: TGTGCCAGCAGCGTGGGCTTCGAGTGGGATCAGCCCCAGCATTTT
V gene: TRBV25-1; D gene: NA; J gene: TRBJ1-1; clone size: NA; CDR3 protein: CASSGAGVNMYTEAFF; CDR3 DNA: TGTGCCAGCAGTGGCGCAGGGGTAAATATGTACACTGAAGCTTTCTTT
V gene: TRBV6-5; D gene: NA; J gene: TRBJ1-2; clone size: NA; CDR3 protein: CASSPLWTGGGYTF; CDR3 DNA: TGTGCCAGCAGTCCGCTCTGGACCGGAGGGGGCTACACCTTC
V gene: TRBV10-2; D gene: NA; J gene: TRBJ1-1; clone size: NA; CDR3 protein: CASRSMNTEAFF; CDR3 DNA: TGCGCCAGCAGAAGCATGAACACTGAAGCTTTCTTT
V gene: TRBV18; D gene: NA; J gene: TRBJ2-3; clone size: NA; CDR3 protein: CASSPQGTQYF; CDR3 DNA: TGTGCCAGCTCACCTCAGGGTACGCAGTATTTT
V gene: TRBV5-1; D gene: NA; J gene: TRBJ1-6; clone size: NA; CDR3 protein: CASSFQSSYNSPLHF; CDR3 DNA: TGCGCCAGCAGCTTTCAGAGCTCCTATAATTCACCCCTCCACTTT
V gene: TRBV29-1; D gene: TRBD2; J gene: TRBJ2-5; clone size: NA; CDR3 protein: CSIGGWSGRRQETQYF; CDR3 DNA: TGCAGCATTGGGGGTTGGAGCGGGAGACGGCAAGAGACCCAGTACTTC
V gene: TRBV29-1; D gene: NA; J gene: TRBJ2-1; clone size: NA; CDR3 protein: CSVDVGESFYNEQFF; CDR3 DNA: TGCAGCGTTGACGTTGGGGAAAGCTTTTACAATGAGCAGTTCTTC
V gene: TRBV7-2; D gene: TRBD2; J gene: TRBJ2-7; clone size: NA; CDR3 protein: CASSLLAGVHEQYF; CDR3 DNA: TGTGCCAGCAGCTTACTCGCGGGAGTCCACGAGCAGTACTTC
V gene: TRBV5-1; D gene: TRBD2; J gene: TRBJ2-2; clone size: NA; CDR3 protein: CASSFGTSMPGELFF; CDR3 DNA: TGCGCCAGCAGCTTCGGGACTAGTATGCCCGGGGAGCTGTTTTTT
V gene: TRBV9; D gene: NA; J gene: TRBJ2-5; clone size: NA; CDR3 protein: CASSNGPRGETQYF; CDR3 DNA: TGTGCCAGCAGCAACGGGCCAAGAGGGGAGACCCAGTACTTC
V gene: TRBV29-1; D gene: NA; J gene: TRBJ2-3; clone size: NA; CDR3 protein: CSSQLYKATDTQYF; CDR3 DNA: TGCAGCTCCCAACTATATAAGGCCACAGATACGCAGTATTTT
V gene: TRBV19; D gene: TRBD2; J gene: TRBJ2-1; clone size: NA; CDR3 protein: CASSISLAGGANEQFF; CDR3 DNA: TGTGCCAGTAGTATCAGTCTAGCGGGAGGGGCCAATGAGCAGTTCTTC
V gene: TRBV19; D gene: TRBD1; J gene: TRBJ2-3; clone size: NA; CDR3 protein: CASMTGGAGDTQYF; CDR3 DNA: TGTGCCAGCATGACAGGGGGCGCTGGGGATACGCAGTATTTT
V gene: TRBV19; D gene: TRBD2; J gene: TRBJ2-7; clone size: NA; CDR3 protein: CASKRGGTSGPSGYEQYF; CDR3 DNA: TGTGCCAGTAAAAGAGGTGGGACTAGCGGTCCTTCTGGGTACGAGCAGTACTTC
V gene: TRBV12-3/TRBV12-4; D gene: NA; J gene: TRBJ2-3; clone size: NA; CDR3 protein: CASSLLTDTQYF; CDR3 DNA: TGTGCCAGCAGTTTATTAACAGATACGCAGTATTTT
V gene: TRBV5-6; D gene: NA; J gene: TRBJ1-1; clone size: NA; CDR3 protein: CASSLWGLPNTEAFF; CDR3 DNA: TGTGCCAGCAGCTTGTGGGGTCTCCCGAACACTGAAGCTTTCTTT
V gene: TRBV28; D gene: NA; J gene: TRBJ2-5; clone size: NA; CDR3 protein: CASSTWGREGQETQYF; CDR3 DNA: TGTGCCAGCAGTACCTGGGGCAGGGAAGGGCAAGAGACCCAGTACTTC
V gene: TRBV18; D gene: NA; J gene: TRBJ2-3; clone size: once; CDR3 protein: CASSRETLRSSTDTQYF; CDR3 DNA: TGTGCCAGCTCACGAGAGACCTTGAGGAGTAGCACAGATACGCAGTATTTT
V gene: TRBV3-1/TRBV3-2; D gene: NA; J gene: TRBJ2-3; clone size: NA; CDR3 protein: CASSTRSLGTDTQYF; CDR3 DNA: TGTGCCAGCAGCACGCGGTCGCTGGGCACAGATACGCAGTATTTT
V gene: TRBV28; D gene: TRBD1; J gene: TRBJ1-5; clone size: once; CDR3 protein: CASVTGTGGNQPQHF; CDR3 DNA: TGTGCCAGCGTAACCGGGACAGGGGGCAATCAGCCCCAGCATTTT
V gene: TRBV7-9; D gene: TRBD1; J gene: TRBJ2-2; clone size: NA; CDR3 protein: CASSFGRGPNTGELFF; CDR3 DNA: TGTGCCAGCAGCTTCGGTAGGGGGCCGAACACCGGGGAGCTGTTTTTT
V gene: TRBV7-9; D gene: NA; J gene: TRBJ1-3; clone size: NA; CDR3 protein: CASSFDGSGNTIYF; CDR3 DNA: TGTGCCAGCAGCTTTGACGGCTCTGGAAACACCATATATTTT
V gene: TRBV6-6; D gene: NA; J gene: TRBJ2-5; clone size: NA; CDR3 protein: CASTRDLQETQYF; CDR3 DNA: TGTGCCAGCACCCGGGACCTACAAGAGACCCAGTACTTC
V gene: TRBV3-1/TRBV3-2; D gene: NA; J gene: TRBJ2-1; clone size: NA; CDR3 protein: CASSLSDRYNEQFF; CDR3 DNA: TGTGCCAGCAGCCTCTCTGACAGGTACAATGAGCAGTTCTTC
V gene: TRBV11-3; D gene: TRBD2; J gene: TRBJ2-1; clone size: NA; CDR3 protein: CASSLEAGIQQFF; CDR3 DNA: TGTGCCAGCAGCTTAGAAGCGGGAATTCAGCAGTTCTTC
V gene: TRBV7-9; D gene: NA; J gene: TRBJ2-5; clone size: NA; CDR3 protein: CASSLRELKETQYF; CDR3 DNA: TGTGCCAGCAGCCTCCGCGAGCTGAAAGAGACCCAGTACTTC
V gene: TRBV5-4; D gene: TRBD1; J gene: TRBJ1-2; clone size: NA; CDR3 protein: CASSADRVFGYTF; CDR3 DNA: TGTGCCAGCAGCGCCGACAGGGTTTTTGGCTACACCTTC
V gene: TRBV7-9; D gene: NA; J gene: TRBJ1-4; clone size: NA; CDR3 protein: CASSLGLGGSEKLFF; CDR3 DNA: TGTGCCAGCAGCTTAGGCCTCGGGGGCAGCGAGAAACTGTTTTTT
V gene: TRBV6-5; D gene: NA; J gene: TRBJ1-6; clone size: NA; CDR3 protein: CASIPGTRVNSPLHF; CDR3 DNA: TGTGCCAGCATTCCCGGGACAAGGGTTAATTCACCCCTCCACTTT
V gene: TRBV23-1; D gene: TRBD1; J gene: TRBJ2-2; clone size: once; CDR3 protein: CASCRRQGSSDTGELFF; CDR3 DNA: TGCGCCAGTTGTCGTAGACAGGGAAGCAGTGACACCGGGGAGCTGTTTTTT
V gene: TRBV6-6; D gene: NA; J gene: TRBJ2-2; clone size: NA; CDR3 protein: CASSRGQVDTGELFF; CDR3 DNA: TGTGCCAGCAGTAGAGGTCAGGTAGACACCGGGGAGCTGTTTTTT
V gene: TRBV3-1/TRBV3-2; D gene: TRBD1; J gene: TRBJ1-6; clone size: NA; CDR3 protein: CASSQALDRDESPLHF; CDR3 DNA: TGTGCCAGCAGCCAAGCCCTGGACAGGGACGAATCACCCCTCCACTTT
V gene: TRBV30; D gene: NA; J gene: TRBJ1-2; clone size: few; CDR3 protein: CAWSVTGANYGYTF; CDR3 DNA: TGTGCCTGGAGTGTAACGGGGGCGAACTATGGCTACACCTTC
V gene: TRBV10-2; D gene: NA; J gene: TRBJ1-1; clone size: NA; CDR3 protein: CASSGEKVNSEAFF; CDR3 DNA: TGCGCCAGCAGTGGGGAGAAAGTGAACTCTGAAGCTTTCTTT
V gene: TRBV28; D gene: NA; J gene: TRBJ1-3; clone size: NA; CDR3 protein: CASSAGNTIYF; CDR3 DNA: TGTGCCAGCAGCGCTGGAAACACCATATATTTT
V gene: TRBV28; D gene: TRBD2; J gene: TRBJ2-3; clone size: NA; CDR3 protein: CASSWVYGGGSITDTQYF; CDR3 DNA: TGTGCCAGCAGTTGGGTATATGGAGGCGGGAGTATTACAGATACGCAGTATTTT
V gene: TRBV19; D gene: NA; J gene: TRBJ2-2; clone size: NA; CDR3 protein: CASSSYTGELFF; CDR3 DNA: TGTGCCAGTAGTTCGTACACCGGGGAGCTGTTTTTT
V gene: TRBV27; D gene: NA; J gene: TRBJ1-4; clone size: NA; CDR3 protein: CASRIRGLREKLFF; CDR3 DNA: TGTGCCAGCAGAATTCGGGGGTTGAGGGAAAAACTGTTTTTT
V gene: TRBV28; D gene: NA; J gene: TRBJ2-5; clone size: NA; CDR3 protein: CASSSYKETQYF; CDR3 DNA: TGTGCCAGCAGTTCATACAAAGAGACCCAGTACTTC
V gene: TRBV6-2/TRBV6-3; D gene: NA; J gene: TRBJ1-5; clone size: NA; CDR3 protein: CASSYSRGGGTGAQHF; CDR3 DNA: TGTGCCAGCAGTTACAGTCGTGGGGGGGGCACCGGGGCCCAGCATTTT
V gene: TRBV19; D gene: NA; J gene: TRBJ1-1; clone size: NA; CDR3 protein: CASSNRVGVTRRNTEAFF; CDR3 DNA: TGTGCCAGTAGTAACCGGGTTGGTGTCACAAGAAGGAACACTGAAGCTTTCTTT
V gene: TRBV28; D gene: NA; J gene: TRBJ2-7; clone size: NA; CDR3 protein: CASSVRATTYEQYF; CDR3 DNA: TGTGCCAGCAGTGTTAGGGCTACTACCTACGAGCAGTACTTC
V gene: TRBV9; D gene: TRBD2; J gene: TRBJ2-1; clone size: NA; CDR3 protein: CASSFGLAGSPNEQFF; CDR3 DNA: TGTGCCAGCAGCTTCGGACTAGCGGGGAGTCCCAATGAGCAGTTCTTC
V gene: TRBV27; D gene: NA; J gene: TRBJ1-1; clone size: NA; CDR3 protein: CASSSGRYEAFF; CDR3 DNA: TGTGCCAGCAGTTCTGGACGCTATGAAGCTTTCTTT
V gene: TRBV7-6; D gene: TRBD2; J gene: TRBJ2-2; clone size: NA; CDR3 protein: CASSSPGLAGKTGELFF; CDR3 DNA: TGTGCCAGCAGCAGCCCCGGACTAGCGGGAAAAACCGGGGAGCTGTTTTTT
V gene: TRBV6-5; D gene: NA; J gene: TRBJ2-7; clone size: NA; CDR3 protein: CASRRAGGSHEQYF; CDR3 DNA: TGTGCCAGCAGGCGAGCGGGTGGATCCCACGAGCAGTACTTC